This record looks at one TCR beta chain sequence and its context. This specimen belongs to a study of blood T cell repertoires in COVID-19. Original data processing: Estimation of nucleated cell counts relied on the amplification of reference gene primers. Assay used: immunoSEQ multiplex PCR; TCRdb lists only in-frame clones, some missing. The V and J calls and clone size come from that table; D and trimming were worked out from the DNA. The profile shows about 370,000 clones, 85% to 90% of them singletons. Germline lookup yields CDR1 SGHVS and CDR2 FQNEAQ. This CDR3 has 17 amino acids. With V trimmed by 2 bases and J by 5 bases, 13 bases remained unmatched.

The material sequenced was PBMCs or T cells enriched from blood (not recorded which). V and J are TRBV7-8 and TRBJ2-5, with TRBD2 identical over 8 bases. The receptor's source is a man aged 18 to 29 who had recovered from COVID-19. The CDR3 DNA sequence: TGTGCCAGCAGCTTAAAGGTTTGGGCGGGAGGAGGGGAGACCCAGTACTTC. Translated: CASSLKVWAGGGETQYF.